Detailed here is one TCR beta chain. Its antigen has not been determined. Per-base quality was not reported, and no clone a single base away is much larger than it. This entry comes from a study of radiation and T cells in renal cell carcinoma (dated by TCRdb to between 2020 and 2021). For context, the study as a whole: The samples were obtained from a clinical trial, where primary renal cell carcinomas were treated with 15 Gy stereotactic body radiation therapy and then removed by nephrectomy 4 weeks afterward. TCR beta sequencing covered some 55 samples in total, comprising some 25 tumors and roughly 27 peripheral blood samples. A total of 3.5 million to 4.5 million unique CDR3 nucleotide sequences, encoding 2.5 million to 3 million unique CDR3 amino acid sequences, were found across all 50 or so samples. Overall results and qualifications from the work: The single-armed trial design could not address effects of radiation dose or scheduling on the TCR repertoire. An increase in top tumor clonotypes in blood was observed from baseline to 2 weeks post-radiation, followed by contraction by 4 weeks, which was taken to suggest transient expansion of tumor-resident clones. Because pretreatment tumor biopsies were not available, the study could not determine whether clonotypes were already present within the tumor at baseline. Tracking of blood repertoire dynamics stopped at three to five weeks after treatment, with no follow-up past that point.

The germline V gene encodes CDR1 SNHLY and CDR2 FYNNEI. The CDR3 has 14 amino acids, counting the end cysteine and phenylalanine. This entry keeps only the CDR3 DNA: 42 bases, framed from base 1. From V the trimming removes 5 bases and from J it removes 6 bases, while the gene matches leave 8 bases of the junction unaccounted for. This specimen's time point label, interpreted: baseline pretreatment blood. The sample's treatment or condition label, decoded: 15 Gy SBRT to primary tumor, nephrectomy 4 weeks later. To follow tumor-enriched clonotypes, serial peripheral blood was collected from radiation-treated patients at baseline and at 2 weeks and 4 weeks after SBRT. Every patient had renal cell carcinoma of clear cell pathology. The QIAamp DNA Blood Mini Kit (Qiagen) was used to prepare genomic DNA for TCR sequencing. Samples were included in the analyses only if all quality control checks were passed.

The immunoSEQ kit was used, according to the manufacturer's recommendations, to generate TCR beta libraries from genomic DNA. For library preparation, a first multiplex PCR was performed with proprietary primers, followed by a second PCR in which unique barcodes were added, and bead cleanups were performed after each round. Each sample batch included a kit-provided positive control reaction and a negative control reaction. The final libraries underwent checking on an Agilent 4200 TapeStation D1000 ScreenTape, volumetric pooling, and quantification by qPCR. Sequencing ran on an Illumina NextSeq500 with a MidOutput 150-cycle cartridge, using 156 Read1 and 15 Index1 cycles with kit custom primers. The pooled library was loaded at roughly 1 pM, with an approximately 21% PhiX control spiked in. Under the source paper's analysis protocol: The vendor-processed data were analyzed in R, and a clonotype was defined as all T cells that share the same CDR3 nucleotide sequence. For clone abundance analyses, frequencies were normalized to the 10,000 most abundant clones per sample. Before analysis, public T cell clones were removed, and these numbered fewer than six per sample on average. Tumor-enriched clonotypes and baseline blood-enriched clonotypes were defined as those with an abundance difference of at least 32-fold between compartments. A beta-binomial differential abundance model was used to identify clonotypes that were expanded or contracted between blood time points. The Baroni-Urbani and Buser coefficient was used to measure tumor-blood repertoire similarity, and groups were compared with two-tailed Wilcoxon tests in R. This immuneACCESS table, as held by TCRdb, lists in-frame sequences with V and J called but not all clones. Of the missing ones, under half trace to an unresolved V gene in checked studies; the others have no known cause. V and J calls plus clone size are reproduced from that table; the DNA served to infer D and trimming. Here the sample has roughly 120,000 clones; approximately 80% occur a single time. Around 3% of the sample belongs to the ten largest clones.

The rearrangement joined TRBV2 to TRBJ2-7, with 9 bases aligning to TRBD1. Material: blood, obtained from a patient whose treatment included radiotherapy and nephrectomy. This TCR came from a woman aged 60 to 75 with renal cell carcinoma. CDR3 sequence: CASSSNGQGPEQYF. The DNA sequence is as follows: TGTGCCAGCAGTTCCAACGGACAGGGGCCCGAGCAGTACTTC.